This passage covers 16 T cell receptor beta chains from one sample sequenced in a study of blood T cell repertoires in COVID-19. TCRdb's copy holds only in-frame clones and misses some; the assay was immunoSEQ multiplex PCR. The sample comprises about 390,000 clones, 80% to 90% of which are singletons, and about 9.4% rests with the top ten. Source material: PBMCs or T cells enriched from blood (not recorded which). All receptors derive from a woman aged 45-65 years who had recovered from COVID-19.

This chain links TRBV13 with TRBJ1-2, with unresolved D. The ends were cut back, 5 bases at V and 5 bases at J, with 15 bases in the middle. The germline gives CDR1 PRHDT, CDR2 FYEKMQ (reference sequence). The CDR3 has 14 amino acids. CDR3 residues: CASSRSNRGYGYTF. DNA for the CDR3: TGTGCCAGCAGCCGATCCAATAGAGGGTATGGCTACACCTTC.

V gene TRBV15 combines with J gene TRBJ1-6; D gene ambiguous. This CDR3 region has 13 residues. Germline V gives CDR1 LNHNV, CDR2 YYDKDF (reference sequence). Trimming stripped 5 bases from V and 3 bases from J, with 5 bases between. The DNA for the CDR3 is TGTGCCACCAGCCAGGTCTATAATTCACCCCTCCACTTT. This translates into CATSQVYNSPLHF.

The V gene is TRBV5-6, the J gene TRBJ2-5; D ambiguous. The CDR3 extends over 11 amino acids. Germline lookup yields CDR1 SGHDT and CDR2 YYEEEE. Trimming pared 2 bases from V and 5 bases from J, leaving 4 bases between. In nucleotides, the CDR3 is TGTGCCAGCAGCTTAGAGGAGACCCAGTACTTC. Residues: CASSLEETQYF.

This rearrangement joins TRBV5-1 to TRBJ1-2, with D possibly matching TRBD1 (5 bases). Trimming removed 1 base from V and 5 bases from J, with 12 bases in between. Germline V gene sequence: CDR1 SGHRS, CDR2 YFSETQ. There are 14 residues in the CDR3. The CDR3 sequence is CASSLMDGGYGYTF. The CDR3 coding sequence is TGCGCCAGCAGCTTGATGGACGGGGGTTATGGCTACACCTTC. The full variable domain, completed using reference TRBV5-1 and TRBJ1-2, is KAGVTQTPRYLIKTRGQQVTLSCSPISGHRSVSWYQQTPGQGLQFLFEYFSETQRNKGNFPGRFSGRQFSNSRSEMNVSTLELGDSALYLCASSLMDGGYGYTFGSGTRLTVV.

V and J are TRBV12-3 or TRBV12-4 and TRBJ1-4; 7 nucleotides line up with TRBD1. The CDR3 runs to 12 residues. The V gene end was trimmed by 8 bases and the J gene end by 5 bases; junction bases not matched to a gene: 2. The CDR3 region is CASRQGNEKLFF. DNA of the CDR3: TGTGCCAGCCGACAGGGAAATGAAAAACTGTTTTTT.

This chain links TRBV29-1 with TRBJ1-1; D is perhaps TRBD1 (5 bases). V was trimmed by 4 bases and J by 4 bases, leaving 10 bases between them. The germline gives CDR1 SQVTM, CDR2 ANQGSEA. The CDR3 has 12 residues. CDR3 residues: CSVGRGFTEAFF. DNA for the CDR3: TGCAGCGTTGGACGGGGGTTCACTGAAGCTTTCTTT.

This clone was observed once. The chain is built from TRBV7-8 and TRBJ2-7, with TRBD1 matching 8 bases. The CDR3 sequence is 14 residues long. Germline trimming cut 5 bases from V and 1 base from J; bases unmatched to any gene: 4. CDR1 and CDR2 from the germline V gene are SGHVS and FQNEAQ. CDR3: CASSGQGLSYEQYF. The CDR3 bases are TGTGCCAGCAGCGGACAGGGCTTATCCTACGAGCAGTACTTC.

This sequence joins TRBV9 and TRBJ2-2; D is possibly TRBD2 (6 bases). The V and J ends lost 4 bases and 2 bases respectively, with 18 bases between them. The CDR3 consists of 17 residues. CDR1 is SGDLS and CDR2 is YYNGEE in the germline V gene. The CDR3 DNA reads TGTGCCAGCAGCCTGAACCACCGGGAGATAAACACCGGGGAGCTGTTTTTT. It codes for CASSLNHREINTGELFF.

V gene TRBV24-1 combines with J gene TRBJ2-7, with D possibly being TRBD1 (6 bases). The CDR3 extends over 14 amino acids. The ends were cut back, 4 bases at V and 5 bases at J, with 14 bases in the middle. Germline V gene lookup returns CDR1 KGHDR and CDR2 SFDVKD. For the CDR3, the DNA is TGTGCCACCAGTGACCCAGGGGTAAGGGACGAGCAGTACTTC. Translation gives CATSDPGVRDEQYF.

The chain is built from TRBV3-1 (or the pseudogene TRBV3-2) and TRBJ1-2; D gene uncertain. CDR3 length equals 12 residues. CDR1 is LGHDT, CDR2 YNNKEL, per germline (reference sequence). Trimming removed 1 base at V and 6 bases at J, with 6 bases between. The CDR3 nucleotides read TGTGCCAGCAGCCAAGTCGGGAATGGCTACACCTTC. This translates into CASSQVGNGYTF.

The chain links TRBV28 to TRBJ2-5, with D perhaps matching TRBD2 (6 bases). Trimming took 2 bases from V and 9 from J, leaving 13 bases between them. CDR3 size: 13 residues. Germline V gene lookup returns CDR1 MDHEN and CDR2 SYDVKM. The CDR3 here is CASSLAGSWAQYF. The CDR3 DNA sequence: TGTGCCAGCAGTTTAGCGGGGTCGTGGGCCCAGTACTTC. The full variable domain, rest sourced from reference TRBV28 and TRBJ2-5, is DVKVTQSSRYLVKRTGEKVFLECVQDMDHENMFWYRQDPGLGLRLIYFSYDVKMKEKGDIPEGYSVSREKKERFSLILESASTNQTSMYLCASSLAGSWAQYFGPGTRLLVL.

On this clone itself: This CDR3 is also generated by other DNA sequences in the sample. The chain recombines TRBV5-1 with TRBJ2-5; 10 bases fit TRBD2. Germline V CDR1 and CDR2: SGHRS, YFSETQ. There are 14 residues in the CDR3. The J segment lost 2 bases and the V segment lost 2 bases, leaving 0 bases of the junction unmatched. In DNA form, the CDR3 reads TGCGCCAGCAGCTTAGCGGGGGGGCAAGAGACCCAGTACTTC. Its protein product is CASSLAGGQETQYF.

This rearrangement joins TRBV3-1 (or the pseudogene TRBV3-2) to TRBJ1-2, with D unclear. CDR1 LGHDT and CDR2 YNNKEL come from the germline V gene (reference sequence). V lost 0 bases and J 6 bases, leaving 8 bases between the germline ends. The CDR3 covers 13 residues. The CDR3 region is CASSQDTGDGYTF. CDR3 in DNA: TGTGCCAGCAGCCAAGATACCGGGGATGGCTACACCTTC.

V is TRBV4-1 and J is TRBJ2-3; TRBD2 agrees at 7 bases. This CDR3 has 17 residues. After removal of 0 bases from V and 4 bases from J, the junction contained 10 bases not matched to a gene. Germline assignment: CDR1 MGHRA and CDR2 YSYEKL. CDR3 DNA: TGCGCCAGCAGCCAAGATAGGCGGGGGATTGGTGCAGATACGCAGTATTTT. This translates into CASSQDRRGIGADTQYF.

The DNA for the CDR3 is TGTGCCAGCAGCACAGACTACGGCACAGATACGCAGTATTTT. It codes for CASSTDYGTDTQYF. The rearrangement uses TRBV9 and TRBJ2-3; tentatively, D is TRBD2 (5 bases). Looked up from germline, CDR1 is SGDLS and CDR2 is YYNGEE. The CDR3 is made up of 14 amino acids. Trimming cost V 4 bases and J 1 base, with 10 bases left between them.

The V call is TRBV19, the J call TRBJ1-1, with D unclear. From germline, CDR1 is LNHDA and CDR2 SQIVND (reference sequence). The CDR3 is made up of 13 amino acids. V was trimmed by 3 bases and J by 0 bases, leaving 5 bases between them. The CDR3 region is CASSIEVNTEAFF. CDR3 sequence (DNA): TGTGCCAGTAGTATTGAGGTGAACACTGAAGCTTTCTTT. Together with reference TRBV19 and TRBJ1-1, the CDR3 gives the full variable domain: DGGITQSPKYLFRKEGQNVTLSCEQNLNHDAMYWYRQDPGQGLRLIYYSQIVNDFQKGDIAEGYSVSREKKESFPLTVTSAQKNPTAFYLCASSIEVNTEAFFGQGTRLTVV.